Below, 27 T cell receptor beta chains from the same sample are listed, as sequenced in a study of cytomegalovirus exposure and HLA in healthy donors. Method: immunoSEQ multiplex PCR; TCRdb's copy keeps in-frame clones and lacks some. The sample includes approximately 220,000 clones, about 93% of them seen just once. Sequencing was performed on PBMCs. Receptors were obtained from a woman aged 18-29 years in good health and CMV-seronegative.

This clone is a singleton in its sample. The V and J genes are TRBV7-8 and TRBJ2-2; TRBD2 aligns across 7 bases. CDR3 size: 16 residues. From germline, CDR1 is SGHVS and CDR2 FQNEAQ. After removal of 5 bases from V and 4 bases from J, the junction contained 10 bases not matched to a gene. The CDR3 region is CASSLGSGTTTGELFF. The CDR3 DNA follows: TGTGCCAGCAGCCTAGGGTCCGGGACTACCACCGGGGAGCTGTTTTTT.

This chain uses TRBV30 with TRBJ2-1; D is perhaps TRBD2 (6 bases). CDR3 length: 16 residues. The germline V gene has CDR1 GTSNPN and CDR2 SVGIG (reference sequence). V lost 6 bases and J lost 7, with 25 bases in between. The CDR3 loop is CACKGGTGERENEQFF. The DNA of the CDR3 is TGTGCCTGCAAAGGCGGTACGGGAGAAAGGGAGAATGAGCAGTTCTTC.

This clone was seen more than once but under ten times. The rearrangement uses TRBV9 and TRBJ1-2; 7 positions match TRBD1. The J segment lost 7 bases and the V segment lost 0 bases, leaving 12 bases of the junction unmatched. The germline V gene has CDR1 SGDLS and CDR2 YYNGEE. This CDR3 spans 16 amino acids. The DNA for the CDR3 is TGTGCCAGCAGCGTAGTAGGCCTCGCAGGGGGAAGTGGCTACACCTTC. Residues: CASSVVGLAGGSGYTF.

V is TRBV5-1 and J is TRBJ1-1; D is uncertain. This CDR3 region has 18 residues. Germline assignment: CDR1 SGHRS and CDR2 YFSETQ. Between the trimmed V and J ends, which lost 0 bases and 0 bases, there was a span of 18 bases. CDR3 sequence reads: CASSLGIGNSLMNTEAFF. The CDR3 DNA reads TGCGCCAGCAGCTTGGGGATAGGCAACAGTCTGATGAACACTGAAGCTTTCTTT.

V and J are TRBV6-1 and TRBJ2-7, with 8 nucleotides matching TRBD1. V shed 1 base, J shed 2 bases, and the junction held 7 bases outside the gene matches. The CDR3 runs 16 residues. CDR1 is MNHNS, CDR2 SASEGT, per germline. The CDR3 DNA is TGTGCCAGCAGTGAAGTTGCAGGGGGCCTCCCCTACGAGCAGTACTTC. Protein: CASSEVAGGLPYEQYF.

This chain's CDR3 is CASSLVRGSEAFF. CDR3 DNA: TGTGCCAGCAGTTTGGTCAGGGGCTCGGAAGCTTTCTTT. The chain carries TRBV28 and TRBJ1-1, with D perhaps TRBD1 (6 bases). The germline CDR1 and CDR2 sequences are MDHEN and SYDVKM. The ends were cut back, 3 bases at V and 8 bases at J, with 13 bases in the middle. The CDR3 runs to 13 residues.

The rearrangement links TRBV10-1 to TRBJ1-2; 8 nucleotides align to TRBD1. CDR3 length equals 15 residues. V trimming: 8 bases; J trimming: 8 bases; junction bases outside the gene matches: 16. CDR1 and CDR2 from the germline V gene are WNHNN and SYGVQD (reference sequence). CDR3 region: CASGAPGGAIEGYTF. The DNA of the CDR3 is TGCGCCAGCGGAGCTCCAGGGGGCGCGATAGAAGGCTACACCTTC.

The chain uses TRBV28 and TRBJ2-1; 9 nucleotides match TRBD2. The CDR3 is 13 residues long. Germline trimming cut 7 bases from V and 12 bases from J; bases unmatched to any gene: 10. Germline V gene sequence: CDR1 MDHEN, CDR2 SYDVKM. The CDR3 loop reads CASTQRLAGMQFF. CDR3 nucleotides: TGTGCCAGCACCCAACGTCTAGCGGGAATGCAGTTCTTC. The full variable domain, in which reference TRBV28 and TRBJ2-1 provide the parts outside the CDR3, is DVKVTQSSRYLVKRTGEKVFLECVQDMDHENMFWYRQDPGLGLRLIYFSYDVKMKEKGDIPEGYSVSREKKERFSLILESASTNQTSMYLCASTQRLAGMQFFGPGTRLTVL.

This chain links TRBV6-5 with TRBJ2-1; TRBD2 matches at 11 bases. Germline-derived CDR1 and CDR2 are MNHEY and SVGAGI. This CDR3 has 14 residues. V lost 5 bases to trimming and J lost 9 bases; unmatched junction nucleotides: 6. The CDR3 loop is CASSVTSGSTEQFF. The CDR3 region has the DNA TGTGCCAGCAGTGTCACTAGCGGGAGTACTGAGCAGTTCTTC.

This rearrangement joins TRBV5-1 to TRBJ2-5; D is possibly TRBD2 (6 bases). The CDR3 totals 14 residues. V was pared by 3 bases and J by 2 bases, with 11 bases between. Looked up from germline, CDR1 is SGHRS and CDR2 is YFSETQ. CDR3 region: CASSSGLLQETQYF. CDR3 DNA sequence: TGCGCCAGCAGCTCGGGACTGCTACAAGAGACCCAGTACTTC.

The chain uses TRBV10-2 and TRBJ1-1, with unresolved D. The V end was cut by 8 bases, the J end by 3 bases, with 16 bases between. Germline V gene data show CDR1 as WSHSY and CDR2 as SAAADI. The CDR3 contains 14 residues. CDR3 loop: CASAGRGRDTEAFF. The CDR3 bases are TGCGCCAGCGCAGGCCGGGGAAGGGACACTGAAGCTTTCTTT.

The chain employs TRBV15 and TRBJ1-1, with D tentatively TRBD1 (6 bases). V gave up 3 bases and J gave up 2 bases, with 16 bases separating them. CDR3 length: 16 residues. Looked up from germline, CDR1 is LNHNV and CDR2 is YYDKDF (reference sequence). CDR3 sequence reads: CATSSWDKGGNTEAFF. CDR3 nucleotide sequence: TGTGCCACCAGCAGCTGGGACAAAGGTGGAAACACTGAAGCTTTCTTT. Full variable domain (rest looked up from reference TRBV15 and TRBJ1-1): DAMVIQNPRYQVTQFGKPVTLSCSQTLNHNVMYWYQQKSSQAPKLLFHYYDKDFNNEADTPDNFQSRRPNTSFCFLDIRSPGLGDTAMYLCATSSWDKGGNTEAFFGQGTRLTVV.

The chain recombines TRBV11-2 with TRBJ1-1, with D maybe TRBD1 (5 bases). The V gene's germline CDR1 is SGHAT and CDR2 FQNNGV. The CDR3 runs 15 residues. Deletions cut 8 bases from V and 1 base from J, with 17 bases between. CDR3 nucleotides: TGTGCCAGCCCCGAGGGAGGGGAGGGGAACACTGAAGCTTTCTTT. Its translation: CASPEGGEGNTEAFF.

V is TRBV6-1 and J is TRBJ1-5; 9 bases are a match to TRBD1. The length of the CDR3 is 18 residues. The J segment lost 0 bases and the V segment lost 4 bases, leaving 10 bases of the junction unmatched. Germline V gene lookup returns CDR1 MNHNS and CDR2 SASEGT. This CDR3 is CASSVGQGPPYSNQPQHF. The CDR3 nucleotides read TGTGCCAGCAGTGTGGGACAGGGACCCCCTTATAGCAATCAGCCCCAGCATTTT.

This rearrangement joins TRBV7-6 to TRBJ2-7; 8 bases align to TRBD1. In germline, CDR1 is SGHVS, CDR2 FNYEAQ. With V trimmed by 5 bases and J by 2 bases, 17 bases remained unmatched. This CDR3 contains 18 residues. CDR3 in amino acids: CASSPRRRDRGATYEQYF. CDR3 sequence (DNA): TGTGCCAGCAGCCCCCGGAGGCGAGACAGGGGCGCCACCTACGAGCAGTACTTC.

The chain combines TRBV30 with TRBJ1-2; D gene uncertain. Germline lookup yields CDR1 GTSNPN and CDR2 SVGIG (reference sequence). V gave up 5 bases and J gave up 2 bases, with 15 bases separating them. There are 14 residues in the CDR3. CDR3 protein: CAWVDSLRNYGYTF. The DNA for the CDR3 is TGTGCCTGGGTTGATAGCCTCAGAAACTATGGCTACACCTTC.

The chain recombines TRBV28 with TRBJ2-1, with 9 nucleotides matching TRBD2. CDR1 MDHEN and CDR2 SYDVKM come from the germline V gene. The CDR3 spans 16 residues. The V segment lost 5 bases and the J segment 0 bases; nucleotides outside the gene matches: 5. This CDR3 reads CASSPLGLASYNEQFF. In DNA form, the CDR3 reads TGTGCCAGCAGTCCCCTGGGACTAGCCTCCTACAATGAGCAGTTCTTC.

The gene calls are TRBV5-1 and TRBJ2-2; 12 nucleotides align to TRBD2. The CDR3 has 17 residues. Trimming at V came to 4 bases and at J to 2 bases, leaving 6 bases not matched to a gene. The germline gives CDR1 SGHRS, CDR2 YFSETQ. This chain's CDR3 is CASSQRTSGTNTGELFF. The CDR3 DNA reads TGCGCCAGCAGCCAAAGGACTAGCGGGACCAACACCGGGGAGCTGTTTTTT.

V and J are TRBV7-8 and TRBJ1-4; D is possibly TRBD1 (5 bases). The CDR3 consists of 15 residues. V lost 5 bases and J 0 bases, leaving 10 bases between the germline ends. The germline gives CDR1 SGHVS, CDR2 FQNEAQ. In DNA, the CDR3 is TGTGCCAGCAGCCCCAGGGTTGCAACTAATGAAAAACTGTTTTTT. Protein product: CASSPRVATNEKLFF.

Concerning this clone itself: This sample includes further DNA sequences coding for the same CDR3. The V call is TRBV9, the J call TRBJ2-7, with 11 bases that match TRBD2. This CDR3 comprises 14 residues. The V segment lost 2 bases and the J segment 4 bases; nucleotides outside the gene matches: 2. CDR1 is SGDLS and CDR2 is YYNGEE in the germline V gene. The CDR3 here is CASSVGTSGYEQYF. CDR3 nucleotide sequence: TGTGCCAGCAGCGTGGGGACTAGCGGTTACGAGCAGTACTTC.

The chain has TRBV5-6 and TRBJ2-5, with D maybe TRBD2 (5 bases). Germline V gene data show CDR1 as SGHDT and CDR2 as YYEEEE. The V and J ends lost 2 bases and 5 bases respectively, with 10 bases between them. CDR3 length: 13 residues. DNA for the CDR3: TGTGCCAGCAGCTTCGCGGGCCGGGAGACCCAGTACTTC. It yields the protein CASSFAGRETQYF.

CDR3 nucleotide sequence: TGTGCCAGCTCACCAGAGGCAGGGGCAGTTCACGAGCAGTACTTC. Protein: CASSPEAGAVHEQYF. The chain uses TRBV18 and TRBJ2-7, with D maybe TRBD1 (6 bases). The CDR3 runs to 15 residues. Germline V lookup: CDR1 KGHSH, CDR2 LQKENI. Trimming removed 2 bases at V and 5 bases at J, with 16 bases between.

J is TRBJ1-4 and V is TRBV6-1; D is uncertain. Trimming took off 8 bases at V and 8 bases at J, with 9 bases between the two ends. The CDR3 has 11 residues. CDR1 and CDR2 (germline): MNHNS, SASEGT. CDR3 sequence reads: CASGRREKLFF. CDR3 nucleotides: TGTGCCAGCGGCCGGAGGGAAAAACTGTTTTTT.

CDR3 in DNA: TGTGCCAGCAGTTACTTGTACAGGACAGGGGGGTACGAGCAGTACTTC. This encodes CASSYLYRTGGYEQYF. The chain employs TRBV6-5 and TRBJ2-7; 10 bases are shared with TRBD1. There are 16 residues in the CDR3. Germline V gives CDR1 MNHEY, CDR2 SVGAGI. Trimming removed 1 base from V and 4 bases from J; junction bases left unmatched: 7.

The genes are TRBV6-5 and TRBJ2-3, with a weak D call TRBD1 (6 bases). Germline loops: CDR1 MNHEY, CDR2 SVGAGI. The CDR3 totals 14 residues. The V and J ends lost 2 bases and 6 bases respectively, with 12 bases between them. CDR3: CASSYTGGGDTQYF. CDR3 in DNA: TGTGCCAGCAGTTACACAGGTGGGGGCGATACGCAGTATTTT.

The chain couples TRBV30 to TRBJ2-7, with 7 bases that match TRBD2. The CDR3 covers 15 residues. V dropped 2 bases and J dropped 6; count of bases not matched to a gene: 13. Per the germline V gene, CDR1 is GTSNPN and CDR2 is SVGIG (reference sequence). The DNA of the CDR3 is TGTGCCTGGAGTTTAACCCTAGCGGACATCACCGAGCAGTACTTC. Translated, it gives CAWSLTLADITEQYF.

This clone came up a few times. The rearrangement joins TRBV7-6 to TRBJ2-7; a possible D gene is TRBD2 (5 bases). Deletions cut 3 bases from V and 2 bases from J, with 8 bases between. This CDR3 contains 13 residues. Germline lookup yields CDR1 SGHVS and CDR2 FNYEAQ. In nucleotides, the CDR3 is TGTGCCAGCAGCTTGGCCGGGGCCTACGAGCAGTACTTC. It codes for CASSLAGAYEQYF.